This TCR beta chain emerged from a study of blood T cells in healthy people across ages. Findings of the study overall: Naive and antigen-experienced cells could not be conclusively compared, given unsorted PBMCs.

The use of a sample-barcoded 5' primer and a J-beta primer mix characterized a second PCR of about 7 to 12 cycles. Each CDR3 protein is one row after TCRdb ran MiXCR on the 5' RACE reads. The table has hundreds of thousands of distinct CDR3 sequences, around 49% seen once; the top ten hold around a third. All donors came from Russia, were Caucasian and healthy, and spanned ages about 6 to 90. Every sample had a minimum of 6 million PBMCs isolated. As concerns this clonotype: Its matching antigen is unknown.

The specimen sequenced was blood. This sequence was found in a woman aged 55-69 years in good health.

The CDR3 sequence: CSATKTGHEQFF. DNA for the CDR3: TGCAGTGCTACCAAGACCGGCCATGAGCAGTTCTTC. The chain links TRBV20-1 to TRBJ2-1; D gene ambiguous. V was shortened by 4 bases and J by 8 bases, with 12 bases between the two germline ends. The CDR3 contains 12 residues. Germline assignment: CDR1 DFQATT and CDR2 SNEGSKA (reference sequence).